This T cell receptor (beta chain) was sequenced during a study of human T cells and chemical hapten exposure. Findings and caveats of the study: Positively correlated with patch test score were the counts of PT1 expanded TCRs. TCRs at high frequency, those above 1 in 1000, did not change with DPC sensitization.

Regarding time point: pre-sensitization, week 0. As to treatment: therapeutic diphenylcyclopropenone sensitization with weekly scalp DPC. Those who donated were patients with alopecia, 18 to 70 years of age, and suitable for DPC. There are many counts of this clonotype. Its antigen is currently unknown. Looked up from germline, CDR1 is MDHEN and CDR2 is SYDVKM. The CDR3 sequence is 13 residues long. V was trimmed by 5 bases and J by 5 bases, leaving 13 bases between them. TCRdb re-called the RACE reads through MiXCR, storing one row per CDR3 protein. The repertoire includes 300,000 to 450,000 distinct CDR3 sequences, 5.5% of them detected once, and around 8% sits in the top ten.

The V and J genes are TRBV28 and TRBJ2-7; the D call may be TRBD1 or TRBD2 (5 bases each). Source: whole blood, taken in connection with sensitization to the hapten diphenylcyclopropenone (DPC). This clonotype was sampled from a woman under 30 with alopecia areata. Some clones in this sample may be carry-over from other donors' samples. This CDR3 reads CASSLGAGHEQYF. The CDR3, as DNA: TGTGCCAGCAGTCTCGGGGCGGGCCACGAGCAGTACTTC.